This T cell receptor beta chain appears in the sequencing data of a study of breast tumors, draining lymph nodes, adjacent tissues. Samples came from axillary lymph nodes draining the breast cancer. TCRdb re-analysed the multiplex PCR reads in MiXCR, keeping a single row per CDR3 protein. Found here are approximately 230,000 distinct CDR3 sequences, about 34% of them singletons; the top ten hold about 3.3%. Notes on the study in general: Data fit most tumor T cells coming from lymph node, expanding in tumor. Data only fit, rather than demonstrated, lymph node origin of most tumor T cells. Compared with lymph nodes, tumors were less diverse; compared with nontumor tissue, more.

CDR3 length equals 14 residues. From germline, CDR1 is LNHDA and CDR2 SQIVND (reference sequence). The junction had 5 bases not matched to a gene; V was cut back by 3 bases and J by 5 bases. Points on this clonotype: Its antigen is as yet unknown.

This TCR derives from a female donor with breast cancer. Some clones in this sample may be carry-over from other donors' samples. This chain joins TRBV19 and TRBJ2-7, with TRBD1 matching 9 bases. Sequencing used axillary lymph node tissue. In DNA, the CDR3 is TGTGCCAGTAGTATCCTACAGGGGGCTGACGAGCAGTACTTC. Translated: CASSILQGADEQYF.